This entry features one T cell receptor beta chain sequence. This sample was taken from a study of blood T cell repertoires in COVID-19. Generated by immunoSEQ multiplex PCR, the TCRdb table keeps only in-frame clones and is missing some. The sample holds about 400,000 clones, over 75% seen once. The germline V gene encodes CDR1 LNHDA and CDR2 SQIVND (reference sequence). The CDR3 is made up of 16 amino acids. With 1 base clipped from V and 1 base from J, the junction kept 6 bases outside the gene matches. The specimen was PBMCs or T cells enriched from blood (not recorded which). The rearrangement uses TRBV19 and TRBJ1-1, with 7 nucleotides matching TRBD1. The clonotype was recovered from a woman in her forties with acute COVID-19. DNA for the CDR3: TGTGCCAGTAGTATAGGTCGAGGACAGGCGAACACTGAAGCTTTCTTT. Residues: CASSIGRGQANTEAFF.